The 24 T cell receptor beta chains listed next were all sequenced from one sample in a study of lymphopenia after photon versus proton radiotherapy. Sequencing was performed with immunoSEQ multiplex PCR; in TCRdb, only in-frame clones are kept and a portion is missing. The table shows more than 45,000 clones, with 92% occurring only once. This material consisted of peripheral blood, taken from a patient treated with photon-based radiotherapy. The source of these receptors is a woman aged 40 to 50 with cholangiocarcinoma.

Only a few counts were recorded for this clone. The chain carries TRBV10-3 and TRBJ1-2, with D hard to call. This CDR3 has 15 amino acids. V was pared by 4 bases and J by 4 bases, with 16 bases between. Germline V gives CDR1 ENHRY, CDR2 SYGVKD. The chain's CDR3 is CAISVNSGSGYGYTF. CDR3 DNA: TGTGCCATCAGTGTAAATTCGGGAAGTGGCTATGGCTACACCTTC.

The chain couples TRBV6-5 to TRBJ1-3; possible D gene TRBD1, 5 bases. The CDR3 runs to 15 residues. V gave up 4 bases and J gave up 0 bases, with 10 bases separating them. Germline V lookup: CDR1 MNHEY, CDR2 SVGAGI. CDR3 bases: TGTGCCAGCAGTTGGGACGGATCCTCTGGAAACACCATATATTTT. This gives the protein CASSWDGSSGNTIYF.

The chain joins TRBV4-1 to TRBJ2-3; D may be TRBD2 (6 bases). V was cut by 3 bases and J by 6 bases, with 10 bases left in between. The germline gives CDR1 MGHRA, CDR2 YSYEKL. The CDR3 loop spans 13 amino acids. CDR3 residues: CASSQQEGDTQYF. The CDR3 DNA reads as TGCGCCAGCAGCCAGCAGGAGGGGGATACGCAGTATTTT.

The chain links TRBV2 to TRBJ2-1, with D unclear. Trimming stripped 5 bases from V and 5 bases from J, with 13 bases between. Germline loops: CDR1 SNHLY, CDR2 FYNNEI. The CDR3 covers 14 residues. CDR3 sequence (DNA): TGTGCCAGCAGTTCTGCCACTGGAAACAATGAGCAGTTCTTC. Translation: CASSSATGNNEQFF.

The chain is built from TRBV6-5 and TRBJ1-4; TRBD1 might be the D (5 bases). V gave up 0 bases and J gave up 2 bases, with 10 bases separating them. Germline V gene lookup returns CDR1 MNHEY and CDR2 SVGAGI. The CDR3 runs to 16 residues. The CDR3 region has the DNA TGTGCCAGCAGTTACTCTCAGGGTTCGACTAATGAAAAACTGTTTTTT. Residues: CASSYSQGSTNEKLFF.

V and J are TRBV10-3 and TRBJ2-1; 8 bases match TRBD2. CDR1 is ENHRY and CDR2 is SYGVKD in the germline V gene. This CDR3 has 12 residues. J was trimmed by 7 bases and V by 5 bases; bases with no gene match: 1. CDR3 amino acids: CAISPSGNEQFF. CDR3 nucleotides: TGTGCCATCAGTCCTAGCGGGAATGAGCAGTTCTTC.

The genes are TRBV27 and TRBJ2-1; tentatively, D is TRBD1 (5 bases). Germline V gives CDR1 MNHEY, CDR2 SMNVEV (reference sequence). The CDR3 is 13 amino acids. Trimming removed 4 bases from V and 10 bases from J, with 14 bases in between. Here the CDR3 DNA reads TGTGCCAGCAGTTATACAGGTCCGACGGAGCAGTTCTTC. This sequence encodes CASSYTGPTEQFF.

J is TRBJ1-2 and V is TRBV5-1, with 7 bases matching TRBD1. The CDR3 consists of 15 residues. Unmatched junction bases numbered 10, after V lost 3 bases and J lost 5 bases. CDR1 is SGHRS, CDR2 YFSETQ, per germline. CDR3 sequence reads: CASSSTGASGYGYTF. The CDR3 nucleotides are TGCGCCAGCAGCTCCACAGGGGCCAGCGGGTATGGCTACACCTTC.

V is TRBV27 and J is TRBJ2-2; D tentatively reads TRBD1 or TRBD2 (6 bases each). This CDR3 spans 15 amino acids. Germline V CDR1 and CDR2: MNHEY, SMNVEV (reference sequence). With 1 base removed from V and 6 bases from J, the gap between germline ends came to 12 bases. CDR3 sequence: CASSLLTRGPGELFF. In DNA form, the CDR3 reads TGTGCCAGCAGTTTATTAACCCGGGGGCCCGGGGAGCTGTTTTTT.

The chain uses TRBV29-1 and TRBJ2-7; 7 bases match TRBD1. This CDR3 region has 13 residues. The germline V gene encodes CDR1 SQVTM and CDR2 ANQGSEA. With 6 bases clipped from V and 0 bases from J, the junction kept 5 bases outside the gene matches. The CDR3 sequence is CSVVRDSSYEQYF. CDR3 DNA: TGCAGCGTGGTCCGGGACAGCTCCTACGAGCAGTACTTC.

The chain links TRBV19 to TRBJ2-5; 10 bases line up with TRBD2. The ends lost 4 bases at V and 5 bases at J; junction bases unmatched: 10. This CDR3 region has 16 residues. Germline V gene sequence: CDR1 LNHDA, CDR2 SQIVND (reference sequence). The CDR3 loop is CASSTLELAGSETQYF. The CDR3 DNA reads as TGTGCCAGTAGTACGCTAGAACTAGCGGGGAGTGAGACCCAGTACTTC.

The DNA of the CDR3 is TGCGCCAGCAGCTTTACACGGGGGGAGTACACCGGGGAGCTGTTTTTT. Translating gives CASSFTRGEYTGELFF. This chain joins TRBV5-1 and TRBJ2-2; 7 bases are a match to TRBD2. This CDR3 comprises 16 residues. Germline trimming cut 2 bases from V and 3 bases from J; bases unmatched to any gene: 7. Looked up from germline, CDR1 is SGHRS and CDR2 is YFSETQ.

V usage is TRBV19 and J usage is TRBJ1-2, with D perhaps matching TRBD1 (5 bases). This CDR3 is built from 13 residues. V was pared by 7 bases and J by 4 bases, with 13 bases between. CDR1 is LNHDA and CDR2 is SQIVND in the germline V gene (reference sequence). CDR3 in DNA: TGTGCCAGTACCTCCGGGACCCCCTATGGCTACACCTTC. This gives the protein CASTSGTPYGYTF.

This clone showed up just once. The V and J genes are TRBV28 and TRBJ2-2; 9 nucleotides line up with TRBD1. This CDR3 is 18 amino acids long. Germline CDR1 is MDHEN and CDR2 is SYDVKM. V trimming: 5 bases; J trimming: 6 bases; junction bases outside the gene matches: 16. The CDR3 DNA reads as TGTGCCAGCAGTCGCTTAGCACTCCGGGACAGGGAAGCCGGGGAGCTGTTTTTT. It yields the protein CASSRLALRDREAGELFF.

There are a few counts of this clone. In DNA, the CDR3 is TGTGCCAGCTCACCTACAGATACAGGGATTGATACGCAGTATTTT. This gives the protein CASSPTDTGIDTQYF. The chain joins TRBV18 to TRBJ2-3, with D possibly matching TRBD1 (6 bases). There are 15 residues in the CDR3. V lost 3 bases to trimming and J lost 6 bases, with 16 bases between them. Germline lookup yields CDR1 KGHSH and CDR2 LQKENI.

The rearrangement links TRBV30 to TRBJ1-6; no reliable D call. The CDR3 length is 13 residues. Between the trimmed V and J ends, which lost 1 base and 13 bases, there was a span of 14 bases. The germline V gene has CDR1 GTSNPN and CDR2 SVGIG (reference sequence). The CDR3, as DNA: TGTGCCTGGAGTGACATCTCAGGAGGGCCCCTCCACTTT. As protein: CAWSDISGGPLHF.

Worth noting for this clone: Other DNA sequences from this sample encode an identical CDR3 as well. This rearrangement joins TRBV27 to TRBJ1-1, with D possibly matching TRBD1 (6 bases). CDR1 is MNHEY and CDR2 is SMNVEV in the germline V gene (reference sequence). The CDR3 is 11 amino acids. V lost 6 bases and J lost 8, with 10 bases in between. The CDR3 protein is CASSLRGEAFF. The CDR3 DNA reads TGTGCCAGCAGCTTAAGGGGGGAAGCTTTCTTT.

The V call is TRBV2, the J call TRBJ2-5; D unresolved. V lost 0 bases and J 2 bases, leaving 10 bases between the germline ends. The CDR3 is 15 residues long. Germline V CDR1 and CDR2: SNHLY, FYNNEI. CDR3 sequence (DNA): TGTGCCAGCAGTGAAGCGAGAAGGGTTCAAGAGACCCAGTACTTC. Amino acids: CASSEARRVQETQYF.

The rearrangement uses TRBV10-1 and TRBJ2-1; weak D call: TRBD2 (6 bases). The CDR3 runs 13 residues. Germline CDR1 is WNHNN and CDR2 is SYGVQD (reference sequence). V shed 0 bases and J shed 10 bases, with 10 bases lying between them. The CDR3 sequence: CASSESLGREQFF. The CDR3 region has the DNA TGCGCCAGCAGTGAGTCGCTGGGGAGGGAGCAGTTCTTC.

In its sample, this clone was seen once. The chain employs TRBV27 and TRBJ2-1, with D possibly TRBD2 on 5 matching bases. The CDR3 loop spans 15 amino acids. Trimming took 1 base from V and 3 from J, leaving 10 bases between them. CDR1 MNHEY and CDR2 SMNVEV come from the germline V gene (reference sequence). This chain's CDR3 is CASSLWGGSYNEQFF. The DNA for the CDR3 is TGTGCCAGCAGTTTATGGGGTGGGAGCTACAATGAGCAGTTCTTC.

The rearrangement joins TRBV7-8 to TRBJ2-1; D is unclear. The V gene's germline CDR1 is SGHVS and CDR2 FQNEAQ. The CDR3 loop spans 16 amino acids. Trimming stripped 7 bases from V and 0 bases from J, with 16 bases between. The CDR3 coding sequence is TGTGCCAGCACCCGGACCCCTCCGAGCTCCTACAATGAGCAGTTCTTC. This codes for CASTRTPPSSYNEQFF.

This clone was counted once. The chain is built from TRBV28 and TRBJ1-1; unclear D gene. The CDR3 spans 13 residues. Germline CDR1 and CDR2: MDHEN and SYDVKM. The ends were cut back, 11 bases at V and 1 base at J, with 14 bases in the middle. The CDR3 bases are TGTGCCTCCCGCGGGCAGACGAACACTGAAGCTTTCTTT. Protein product: CASRGQTNTEAFF.

The chain carries TRBV25-1 and TRBJ1-1, with a tentative D call TRBD1 (5 bases). The CDR3 runs to 15 residues. CDR1 and CDR2 from the germline V gene are MGHDK and SYGVNS. The germline V and J ends were trimmed by 5 bases and 7 bases, with 20 bases remaining between them. In DNA form, the CDR3 reads TGTGCCAGCAGTAGGACCGGGGCTAGGAGGAATGAAGCTTTCTTT. Protein product: CASSRTGARRNEAFF.

The V gene is TRBV19, the J gene TRBJ1-2, with 7 bases matching TRBD1. Germline values: CDR1 LNHDA, CDR2 SQIVND (reference sequence). Losses at the gene ends were 7 bases for V and 7 bases for J; bases not matched to a gene: 15. This CDR3 region has 15 residues. CDR3 amino acids: CASNPSRGRYVGYTF. The CDR3, as DNA: TGTGCCAGTAACCCATCGAGGGGGCGGTATGTTGGCTACACCTTC.